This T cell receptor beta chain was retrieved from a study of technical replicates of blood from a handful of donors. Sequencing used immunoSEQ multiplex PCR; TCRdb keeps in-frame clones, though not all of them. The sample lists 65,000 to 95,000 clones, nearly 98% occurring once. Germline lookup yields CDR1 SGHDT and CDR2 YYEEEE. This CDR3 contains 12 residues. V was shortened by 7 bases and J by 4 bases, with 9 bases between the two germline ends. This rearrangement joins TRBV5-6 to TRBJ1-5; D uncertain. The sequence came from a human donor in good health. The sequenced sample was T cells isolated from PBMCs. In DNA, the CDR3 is TGTGCCAGCTCGGAGGGTAATCAGCCCCAGCATTTT. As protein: CASSEGNQPQHF.